The text below deals with one T cell receptor beta chain. The CDR3 is made up of 14 amino acids. Per germline, CDR1 MGHRA and CDR2 YSYEKL. The V end was cut by 0 bases, the J end by 2 bases, with 8 bases between. Cohorts were assigned according to the clinical history that participants reported. All recovered Cohort 3 donors got two negative PCRs, got clearance, or saw symptom resolution. Sequenced by immunoSEQ multiplex PCR; TCRdb stores in-frame clones only, minus some. The repertoire holds some 290,000 clones, with around 92% as singletons. This record comes from a study of blood T cell repertoires in COVID-19.

The chain links TRBV4-1 to TRBJ2-7; the D is unclear. The TCR originated in a woman in her 30s who had recovered from COVID-19. Sequenced: PBMCs or T cells enriched from blood (not recorded which). CDR3 DNA: TGCGCCAGCAGCCAAGAAACTGACACCTACGAGCAGTACTTC. Protein sequence: CASSQETDTYEQYF.